The present T cell receptor beta chain was sequenced within a study of cytomegalovirus exposure and HLA in healthy donors. 60 Vbeta and 13 Jbeta primers were used in PCR. Repertoires were generated with immunoSEQ multiplex PCR, while TCRdb's copy carries only in-frame clones and drops some. The table shows about 110,000 clones, with about 80% occurring only once. V was shortened by 5 bases and J by 2 bases, with 9 bases between the two germline ends. CDR1 is LNHNV and CDR2 is YYDKDF in the germline V gene (reference sequence). The CDR3 runs 14 residues. With regard to this clone: Its antigen is still unknown.

Points from the study as a whole: Across donors, most TCRs were seen rarely, yet some public ones were widespread.

As for the donors, each was a healthy bone marrow donor. The rearrangement joins TRBV15 to TRBJ2-2; possibly TRBD1 for D (5 bases). Sample: PBMCs. The TCR sequence derives from a man aged 30 to 39 in good health and CMV-seronegative. In DNA, the CDR3 is TGTGCCACCAGCGCCAGGGCCAACACCGGGGAGCTGTTTTTT. It codes for CATSARANTGELFF.